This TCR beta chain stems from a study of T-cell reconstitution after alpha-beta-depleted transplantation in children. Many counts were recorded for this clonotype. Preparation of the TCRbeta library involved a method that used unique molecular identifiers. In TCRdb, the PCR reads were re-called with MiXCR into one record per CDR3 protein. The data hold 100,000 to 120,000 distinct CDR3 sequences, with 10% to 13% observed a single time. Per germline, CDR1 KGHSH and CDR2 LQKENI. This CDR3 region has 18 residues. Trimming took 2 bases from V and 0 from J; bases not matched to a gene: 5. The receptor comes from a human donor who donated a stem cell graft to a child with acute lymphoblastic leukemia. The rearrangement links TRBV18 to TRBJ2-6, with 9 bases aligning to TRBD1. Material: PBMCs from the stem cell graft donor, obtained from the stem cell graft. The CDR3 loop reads CASSPTGQGFSGANVLTF. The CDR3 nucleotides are TGTGCCAGCTCACCAACGGGACAGGGATTCTCTGGGGCCAACGTCCTGACTTTC. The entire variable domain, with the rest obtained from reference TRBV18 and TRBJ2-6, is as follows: NAGVMQNPRHLVRRRGQEARLRCSPMKGHSHVYWYRQLPEEGLKFMVYLQKENIIDESGMPKERFSAEFPKEGPSILRIQQVVRGDSAAYFCASSPTGQGFSGANVLTFGAGSRLTVL.